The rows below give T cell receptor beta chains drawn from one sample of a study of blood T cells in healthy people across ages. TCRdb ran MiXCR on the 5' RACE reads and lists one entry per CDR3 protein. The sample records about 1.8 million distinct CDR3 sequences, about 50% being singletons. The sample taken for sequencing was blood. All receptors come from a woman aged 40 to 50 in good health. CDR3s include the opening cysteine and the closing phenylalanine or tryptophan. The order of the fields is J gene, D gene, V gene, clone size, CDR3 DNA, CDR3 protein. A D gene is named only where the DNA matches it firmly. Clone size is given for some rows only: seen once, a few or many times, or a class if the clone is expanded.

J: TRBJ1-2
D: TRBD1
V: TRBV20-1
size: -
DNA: TGCAGTGCTAAACCGGGACAGGGGGCGGCAAACTATGGCTACACCTTC
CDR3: CSAKPGQGAANYGYTF

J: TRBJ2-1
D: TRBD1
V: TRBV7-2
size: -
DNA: TGTGCCAGCAGCCAAGGGGGCAGGACCTACAATGAGCAGTTCTTC
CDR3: CASSQGGRTYNEQFF

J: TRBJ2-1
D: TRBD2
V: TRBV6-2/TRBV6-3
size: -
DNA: TGTGCCAGCATGTTTAGACCACTAGCGGTTAATGAGCAGTTCTTC
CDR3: CASMFRPLAVNEQFF

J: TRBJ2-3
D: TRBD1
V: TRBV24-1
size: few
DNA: TGTGCCACCGCGAAGGGGGCGCGGGATACGCAGTATTTT
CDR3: CATAKGARDTQYF

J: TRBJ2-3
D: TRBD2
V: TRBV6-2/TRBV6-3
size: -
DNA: TGTGCCAGCAGGCCACTAGCGCCTAGCACAGATACGCAGTATTTT
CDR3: CASRPLAPSTDTQYF

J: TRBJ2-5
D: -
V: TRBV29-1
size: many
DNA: TGCAGCGTGCAGGACGGACAAGAGACCCAGTACTTC
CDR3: CSVQDGQETQYF

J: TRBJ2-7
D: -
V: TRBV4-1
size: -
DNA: TGCGCCAGCAGCCAAGGTCATGGGGCTTCCTACGAGCAGTACTTC
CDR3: CASSQGHGASYEQYF

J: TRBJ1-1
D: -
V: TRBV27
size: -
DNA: TGTGCCAGCAGTTTAATTTTCGGACATCTAAACACTGAAGCTTTCTTT
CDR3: CASSLIFGHLNTEAFF

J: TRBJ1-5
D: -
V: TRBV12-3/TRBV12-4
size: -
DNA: TGTGCCAGCAGGCGACGGGCCTCCAATCAGCCCCAGCATTTT
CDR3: CASRRRASNQPQHF

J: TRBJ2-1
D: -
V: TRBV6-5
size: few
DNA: TGTGCCAGCAGTAAGCGGTTAGCGGCCAATGAGCAGTTCTTC
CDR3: CASSKRLAANEQFF

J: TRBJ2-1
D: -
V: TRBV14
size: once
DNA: TGTGCCAGCAGCCAAGAAACGGGGAACCCCTACAATGAGCAGTTCTTC
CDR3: CASSQETGNPYNEQFF

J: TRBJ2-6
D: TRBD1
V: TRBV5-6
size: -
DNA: TGTGCCAGCAGCTTGGTTGGGACAGGGAGCTCTGGGGCCAACGTCCTGACTTTC
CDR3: CASSLVGTGSSGANVLTF

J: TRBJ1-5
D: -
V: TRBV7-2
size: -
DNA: TGTGCCAGCAGCTGGCAGGGTTGGGCACAGCCCCAGCATTTT
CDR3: CASSWQGWAQPQHF

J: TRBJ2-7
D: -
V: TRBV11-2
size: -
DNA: TGTGCCAGCAGCTTTGTCCACTCCTACGAGCAGTACTTC
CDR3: CASSFVHSYEQYF

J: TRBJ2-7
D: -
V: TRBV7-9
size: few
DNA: TGTGCCAGCAGCAAATCGACGGGCTCTTGGGACGAGCAGTACTTC
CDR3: CASSKSTGSWDEQYF

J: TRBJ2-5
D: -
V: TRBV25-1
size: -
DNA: TGTGCCAGCAGTGATCCAGGGTCGAGGTCTGGGACCCAGTACTTC
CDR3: CASSDPGSRSGTQYF